The 17 T cell receptor beta chains listed next were all sequenced from one sample in a study of beta chain features in type 1 diabetes. The entirety of the isolated RNA underwent reverse transcription, so expressed TCRB transcripts were sequenced. This table comes from immunoSEQ multiplex PCR, and its TCRdb copy is limited to in-frame clones, with some not included. The table records 300,000 to 350,000 clones, 20% of them present only once. Sequences were obtained from naive CD4+ T cells from blood. Source of these receptors: a woman under 30 in good health.

This chain connects TRBV6-5 to TRBJ1-1, with D possibly TRBD1 on 6 matching bases. The V and J ends lost 2 bases and 3 bases respectively, with 10 bases between them. There are 14 residues in the CDR3. Germline V CDR1 and CDR2: MNHEY, SVGAGI. The CDR3 DNA reads TGTGCCAGCAGTTACCTGGGACAAGACACTGAAGCTTTCTTT. Protein: CASSYLGQDTEAFF.

There are a few counts of this clone. The J gene is TRBJ2-7, the V gene TRBV13, with 8 positions matching TRBD1. The ends lost 1 base at V and 3 bases at J; junction bases unmatched: 5. The CDR3 totals 15 residues. Germline CDR1 PRHDT, CDR2 FYEKMQ (reference sequence). The CDR3 DNA follows: TGTGCCAGCAGCTTAGAATGGGACAGGATCTACGAGCAGTACTTC. Its translation is CASSLEWDRIYEQYF.

The V call is TRBV27, the J call TRBJ2-7; D might be TRBD1 (5 bases). This CDR3 spans 14 amino acids. V was pared by 2 bases and J by 0 bases, with 8 bases between. The germline V gene encodes CDR1 MNHEY and CDR2 SMNVEV (reference sequence). The CDR3 region has the DNA TGTGCCAGCAGTTTAACCAGGGCCTCCTACGAGCAGTACTTC. Its protein is CASSLTRASYEQYF.

This chain uses TRBV5-1 with TRBJ2-2; unclear D gene. The CDR3 has 14 amino acids. CDR1 and CDR2 from the germline V gene are SGHRS and YFSETQ. V was shortened by 0 bases and J by 3 bases, with 6 bases between the two germline ends. The CDR3 region has the DNA TGCGCCAGCAGCTTGGGACGGGACACCGGGGAGCTGTTTTTT. Translating it yields CASSLGRDTGELFF.

With respect to this clone: Germline and junction disagree at one end, which may indicate a read error. The V call is TRBV2, the J call TRBJ1-2; possible D gene TRBD1, 6 bases. This CDR3 is built from 11 residues. Germline values: CDR1 SNHLY, CDR2 FYNNEI. CDR3 DNA: TGTGCCAGCAGCGCAGGGGCCCGGCCCCTCTTC. It is translated as CASSAGARPLF.

This clone was picked up a small number of times. The J gene is TRBJ2-7, the V gene TRBV30; 7 nucleotides line up with TRBD2. Germline trimming cut 4 bases from V and 2 bases from J; bases unmatched to any gene: 2. This CDR3 has 12 residues. Germline V gene lookup returns CDR1 GTSNPN and CDR2 SVGIG (reference sequence). Here the CDR3 DNA reads TGTGCCTGGACTGCGGGGGCCTACGAGCAGTACTTC. Protein product: CAWTAGAYEQYF.

V usage is TRBV11-2 and J usage is TRBJ2-7; D call uncertain. The length of the CDR3 is 15 residues. V was cut by 1 base and J by 3 bases, with 13 bases left in between. From germline, CDR1 is SGHAT and CDR2 FQNNGV. The CDR3 DNA reads as TGTGCCAGCAGCTTAGTAAAAACTCGATACTACGAGCAGTACTTC. Translation: CASSLVKTRYYEQYF.

This clone was observed a few times. V and J are TRBV11-3 and TRBJ2-3; 13 nucleotides align to TRBD2. V dropped 6 bases and J dropped 4; count of bases not matched to a gene: 7. CDR3 length equals 16 residues. CDR1 is SGHNT, CDR2 YENEEA, per germline. CDR3 coding DNA: TGTGCCAGCAGACCGGGGACTAGCGGGACTGCAGATACGCAGTATTTT. Encoded protein: CASRPGTSGTADTQYF.

This clone occurred a few times. The chain carries TRBV5-4 and TRBJ1-1; 8 bases line up with TRBD1. CDR1 and CDR2 (germline): SGHNT, YYREEE (reference sequence). The CDR3 is made up of 15 amino acids. J was trimmed by 2 bases and V by 0 bases; bases with no gene match: 3. This CDR3 reads CASSLADRGNTEAFF. CDR3 nucleotide sequence: TGTGCCAGCAGCTTGGCCGACAGGGGTAACACTGAAGCTTTCTTT.

This clone was observed a few times. V and J are TRBV6-6 and TRBJ2-7; maybe TRBD2 (5 bases). Germline V CDR1 and CDR2: MNHNY, SVGAGI (reference sequence). The V end was cut by 6 bases, the J end by 2 bases, with 17 bases between. CDR3 size: 15 residues. The CDR3 loop reads CASRVRGEYTYEQYF. The CDR3 DNA sequence: TGTGCCAGCAGGGTTCGGGGAGAGTATACCTACGAGCAGTACTTC.

This chain connects TRBV29-1 to TRBJ2-1, with TRBD2 identical over 7 bases. Looked up from germline, CDR1 is SQVTM and CDR2 is ANQGSEA. This CDR3 region has 14 residues. V was pared by 0 bases and J by 6 bases, with 5 bases of the junction left unmatched. CDR3 DNA: TGCAGCGTTGAAGACACACTAGCGCCCAATGAGCAGTTCTTC. It encodes CSVEDTLAPNEQFF.

This chain uses TRBV7-9 with TRBJ2-2; 8 bases map to TRBD2. Unmatched junction bases numbered 4, after V lost 7 bases and J lost 3 bases. Looked up from germline, CDR1 is SEHNR and CDR2 is FQNEAQ (reference sequence). This CDR3 comprises 14 residues. The CDR3 region has the DNA TGTGCCAGCAAAGGAGCGGGAGACACCGGGGAGCTGTTTTTT. Amino acid sequence: CASKGAGDTGELFF.

The chain couples TRBV25-1 to TRBJ2-5; possibly TRBD1 for D (6 bases). Deletions cut 4 bases from V and 1 base from J, with 13 bases between. The CDR3 is 15 amino acids. Germline assignment: CDR1 MGHDK and CDR2 SYGVNS. CDR3 region: CASSGYDRSQETQYF. As DNA, the CDR3 is TGTGCCAGCAGTGGATATGACAGGTCCCAAGAGACCCAGTACTTC.

This clone has more than one count but fewer than ten. The rearrangement uses TRBV9 and TRBJ2-5; perhaps TRBD2 as D (5 bases). In germline, CDR1 is SGDLS, CDR2 YYNGEE. The V end was cut by 2 bases, the J end by 2 bases, with 13 bases between. The CDR3 extends over 15 amino acids. For the CDR3, the DNA is TGTGCCAGCAGCGTTACACCGGGAATACAAGAGACCCAGTACTTC. Translation gives CASSVTPGIQETQYF.

This clone appeared a few times. The CDR3 nucleotides are TGCGCCAGCAGCCCCCAAACGGGGGGGCACACCGGGGAGCTGTTTTTT. Its protein product is CASSPQTGGHTGELFF. The chain has TRBV4-3 and TRBJ2-2; 8 nucleotides align to TRBD2. The CDR3 has 16 residues. The J segment lost 3 bases and the V segment lost 4 bases, leaving 7 bases of the junction unmatched. The germline V gene has CDR1 LGHNA and CDR2 YSLEER.

This chain joins TRBV18 and TRBJ1-1; perhaps TRBD1 as D (5 bases). Germline V gene lookup returns CDR1 KGHSH and CDR2 LQKENI. This CDR3 has 14 amino acids. Trimming removed 0 bases at V and 4 bases at J, with 9 bases between. This CDR3 reads CASSPPVRVTEAFF. DNA of the CDR3: TGTGCCAGCTCACCACCGGTCAGGGTCACTGAAGCTTTCTTT.

The chain joins TRBV28 to TRBJ2-7; 9 bases fit TRBD2. The CDR3 is 15 residues long. The germline V gene has CDR1 MDHEN and CDR2 SYDVKM. The ends lost 5 bases at V and 1 base at J; junction bases unmatched: 6. The CDR3 sequence: CASSASGGFSYEQYF. For the CDR3, the DNA is TGTGCCAGCAGTGCAAGCGGGGGGTTTTCCTACGAGCAGTACTTC. The full variable domain, completed using reference TRBV28 and TRBJ2-7, is DVKVTQSSRYLVKRTGEKVFLECVQDMDHENMFWYRQDPGLGLRLIYFSYDVKMKEKGDIPEGYSVSREKKERFSLILESASTNQTSMYLCASSASGGFSYEQYFGPGTRLTVT.